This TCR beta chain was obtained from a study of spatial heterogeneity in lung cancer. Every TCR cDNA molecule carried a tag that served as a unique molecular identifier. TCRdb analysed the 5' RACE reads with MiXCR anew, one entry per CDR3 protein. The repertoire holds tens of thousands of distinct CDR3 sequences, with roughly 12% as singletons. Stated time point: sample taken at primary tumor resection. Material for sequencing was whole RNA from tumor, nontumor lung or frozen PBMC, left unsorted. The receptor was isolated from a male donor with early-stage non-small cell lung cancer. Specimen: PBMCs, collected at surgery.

The DNA for the CDR3 is TGTGCCAGCAGCCAAAGGCGCGGAACCGAGCAGTACTTC. Translation gives CASSQRRGTEQYF. This chain uses TRBV3-1 with TRBJ2-7; D unresolved. Germline-derived CDR1 and CDR2 are LGHDT and YNNKEL (reference sequence). CDR3 length: 13 residues. V dropped 2 bases and J dropped 6 bases, with 11 bases sitting between them.